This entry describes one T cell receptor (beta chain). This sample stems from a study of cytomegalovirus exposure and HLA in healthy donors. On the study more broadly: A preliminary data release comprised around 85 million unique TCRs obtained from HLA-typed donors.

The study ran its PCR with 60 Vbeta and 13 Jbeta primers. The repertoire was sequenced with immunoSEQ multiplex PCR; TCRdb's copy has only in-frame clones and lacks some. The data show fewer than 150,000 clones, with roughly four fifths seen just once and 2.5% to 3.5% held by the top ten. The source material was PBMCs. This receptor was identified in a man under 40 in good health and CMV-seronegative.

CDR3 nucleotides: TGTGCCAGCAGCTCTAGCGGGAGGGCCACCGGGGAGCTGTTTTTT. This sequence encodes CASSSSGRATGELFF. The chain carries TRBV7-2 and TRBJ2-2; TRBD2 matches at 12 bases. The germline gives CDR1 SGHTA, CDR2 FQGNSA. V gave up 4 bases and J gave up 4 bases; unmatched junction bases: 1. This CDR3 contains 15 residues.